The 8 T cell receptor beta chains below come from one sample, sequenced in a study of OX40 agonist ivuxolimab in advanced cancers. Here immunoSEQ multiplex PCR was the method, and the copy in TCRdb shows in-frame clones only, minus some. The data hold about 60,000 clones, with about 85% observed a single time. The sequencing here drew on CD4+ or CD8+ T cells sorted from blood, taken in a trial of the OX40 agonist ivuxolimab. The receptors here all came from an adult with an advanced solid tumor such as melanoma, head and neck, liver or kidney cancer.

V and J are TRBV7-2 and TRBJ2-2; D is perhaps TRBD1 (6 bases). The CDR3 has 15 residues. Germline-derived CDR1 and CDR2 are SGHTA and FQGNSA. V gave up 4 bases and J gave up 2 bases, with 11 bases separating them. As DNA, the CDR3 is TGTGCCAGCAGCTCCGTCAGGGGAAACACCGGGGAGCTGTTTTTT. It yields the protein CASSSVRGNTGELFF. Full variable domain (remainder filled in from reference TRBV7-2 and TRBJ2-2): GAGVSQSPSNKVTEKGKDVELRCDPISGHTALYWYRQSLGQGLEFLIYFQGNSAPDKSGLPSDRFSAERTGGSVSTLTIQRTQQEDSAVYLCASSSVRGNTGELFFGEGSRLTVL.

This clone appeared a single time. V gene TRBV10-3 combines with J gene TRBJ1-1, with D unclear. Germline CDR1 reads ENHRY; CDR2 reads SYGVKD. The CDR3 consists of 13 residues. Deletions cut 2 bases from V and 0 bases from J, with 4 bases between. CDR3 amino acids: CAISEEVNTEAFF. In DNA form, the CDR3 reads TGTGCCATCAGTGAGGAGGTGAACACTGAAGCTTTCTTT.

On this clone: An end of the junction does not agree with germline; a read error may underlie this. V is TRBV7-3 and J is TRBJ2-6, with 10 bases aligning to TRBD1. The germline V gene encodes CDR1 SGHTA and CDR2 FQGTGA. This CDR3 comprises 18 residues. The CDR3 is CASSSRTGGYSGANVLTF. As DNA, the CDR3 is TGTGCCAGCAGCTCCAGGACAGGGGGGTACTCTGGGGCCAACGTCCTGACCTTC.

This chain links TRBV10-3 with TRBJ2-2; TRBD2 matches 8 bases. Germline V CDR1 and CDR2: ENHRY, SYGVKD. The CDR3 has 15 amino acids. The junction had 5 bases not matched to a gene; V was cut back by 4 bases and J by 4 bases. The CDR3 nucleotides are TGTGCCATCAGTGTTGCGGGGGGTATCACCGGGGAGCTGTTTTTT. It is translated as CAISVAGGITGELFF.

The chain combines TRBV9 with TRBJ2-3; 9 nucleotides align to TRBD2. The CDR3 loop spans 15 amino acids. Germline CDR1 reads SGDLS; CDR2 reads YYNGEE. V shed 6 bases, J shed 0 bases, and the junction held 5 bases outside the gene matches. The CDR3 reads CASTTSGFSTDTQYF. CDR3 nucleotides: TGTGCCAGCACTACTAGCGGGTTTAGCACAGATACGCAGTATTTT.

The V gene is TRBV7-9, the J gene TRBJ2-5; D remains unclear. The DNA end favors TRBJ2-7, so the J call may be wrong. The CDR3 extends over 11 amino acids. The germline gives CDR1 SEHNR, CDR2 FQNEAQ (reference sequence). This chain's CDR3 is CASSYAYEQYF. For the CDR3, the DNA is TGTGCCAGCAGCTACGCTTACGAGCAGTACTTC.

This chain links TRBV12-5 with TRBJ1-5; D gene uncertain. V gave up 4 bases and J gave up 3 bases, with 4 bases separating them. The CDR3 is 12 residues long. The germline V gene has CDR1 LGHNT and CDR2 FRNRAP. CDR3 sequence reads: CASGYPNQPQHF. For the CDR3, the DNA is TGTGCTAGTGGTTATCCCAATCAGCCCCAGCATTTT.

V gene TRBV11-3 combines with J gene TRBJ2-5; D call uncertain. Germline CDR1 and CDR2: SGHNT and YENEEA. This CDR3 spans 13 amino acids. V lost 5 bases, J lost 7 bases, and 14 bases lay in between. CDR3 residues: CASSVSGSPTQYF. The CDR3 bases are TGTGCCAGCAGCGTCTCTGGTAGTCCGACCCAGTACTTC. Using reference TRBV11-3 and TRBJ2-5 for the parts outside the CDR3, the full variable domain is EAGVVQSPRYKIIEKKQPVAFWCNPISGHNTLYWYLQNLGQGPELLIRYENEEAVDDSQLPKDRFSAERLKGVDSTLKIQPAELGDSAVYLCASSVSGSPTQYFGPGTRLLVL.